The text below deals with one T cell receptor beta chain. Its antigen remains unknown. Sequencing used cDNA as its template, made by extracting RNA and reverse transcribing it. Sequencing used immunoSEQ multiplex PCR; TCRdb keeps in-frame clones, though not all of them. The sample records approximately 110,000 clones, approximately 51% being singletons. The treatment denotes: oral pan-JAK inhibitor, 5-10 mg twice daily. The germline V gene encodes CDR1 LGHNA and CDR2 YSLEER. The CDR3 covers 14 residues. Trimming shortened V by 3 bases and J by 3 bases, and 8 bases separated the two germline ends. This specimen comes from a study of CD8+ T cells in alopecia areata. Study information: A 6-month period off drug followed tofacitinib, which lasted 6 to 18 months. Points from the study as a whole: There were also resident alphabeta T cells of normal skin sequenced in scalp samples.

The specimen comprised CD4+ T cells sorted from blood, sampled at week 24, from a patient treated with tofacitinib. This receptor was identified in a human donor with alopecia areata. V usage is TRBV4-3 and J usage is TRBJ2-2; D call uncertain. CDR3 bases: TGCGCCAGCAGCCACGCCCAGGACACCGGGGAGCTGTTTTTT. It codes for CASSHAQDTGELFF.